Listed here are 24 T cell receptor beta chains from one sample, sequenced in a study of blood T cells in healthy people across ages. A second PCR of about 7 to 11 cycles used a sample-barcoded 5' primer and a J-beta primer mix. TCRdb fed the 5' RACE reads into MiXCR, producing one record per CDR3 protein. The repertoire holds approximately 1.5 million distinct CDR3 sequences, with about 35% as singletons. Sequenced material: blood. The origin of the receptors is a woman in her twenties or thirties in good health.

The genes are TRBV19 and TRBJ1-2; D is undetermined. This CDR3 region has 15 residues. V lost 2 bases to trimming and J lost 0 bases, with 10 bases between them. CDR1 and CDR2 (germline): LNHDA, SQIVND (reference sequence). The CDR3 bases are TGTGCCAGTAGTATAAGGCCAGATGCTAACTATGGCTACACCTTC. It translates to CASSIRPDANYGYTF.

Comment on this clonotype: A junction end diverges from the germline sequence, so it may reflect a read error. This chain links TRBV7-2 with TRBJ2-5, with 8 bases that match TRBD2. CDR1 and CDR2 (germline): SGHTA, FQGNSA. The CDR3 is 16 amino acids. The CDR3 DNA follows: TGTGCCGGCAGCTTACATCGTGAACTAGCGGAAGAGACCCAGTACTTC. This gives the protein CAGSLHRELAEETQYF.

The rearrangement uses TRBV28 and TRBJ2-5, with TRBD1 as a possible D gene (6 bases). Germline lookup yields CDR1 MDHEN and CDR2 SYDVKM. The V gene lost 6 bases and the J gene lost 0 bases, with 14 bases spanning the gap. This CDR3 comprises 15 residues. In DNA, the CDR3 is TGTGCCAGCAGCTCCCCTCGGGACAACCAAGAGACCCAGTACTTC. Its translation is CASSSPRDNQETQYF.

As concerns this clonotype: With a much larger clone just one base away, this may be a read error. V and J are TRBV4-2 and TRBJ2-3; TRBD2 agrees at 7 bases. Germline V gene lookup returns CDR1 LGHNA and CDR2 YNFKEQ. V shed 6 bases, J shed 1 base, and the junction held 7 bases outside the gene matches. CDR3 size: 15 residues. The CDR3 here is CASSASGDGTDTQYF. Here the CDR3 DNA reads TGTGCCAGCAGTGCTAGCGGAGATGGCACAGATACGCAGTATTTT.

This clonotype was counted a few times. The DNA for the CDR3 is TGCAGTGCTAGAGATGCGGCAGGGGGTTCCTACAATGAGCAGTTCTTC. Translating it yields CSARDAAGGSYNEQFF. The genes are TRBV20-1 and TRBJ2-1, with 7 bases matching TRBD1. The CDR3 runs 16 residues. V was clipped by 0 bases and J by 1 base; unmatched bases: 6. Germline CDR1 reads DFQATT; CDR2 reads SNEGSKA (reference sequence).

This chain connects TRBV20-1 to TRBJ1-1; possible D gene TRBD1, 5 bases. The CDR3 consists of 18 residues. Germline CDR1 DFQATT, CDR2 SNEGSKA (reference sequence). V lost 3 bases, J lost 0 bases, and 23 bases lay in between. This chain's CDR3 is CSARGGMTVETMNTEAFF. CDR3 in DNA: TGCAGTGCTAGGGGGGGGATGACAGTAGAGACAATGAACACTGAAGCTTTCTTT.

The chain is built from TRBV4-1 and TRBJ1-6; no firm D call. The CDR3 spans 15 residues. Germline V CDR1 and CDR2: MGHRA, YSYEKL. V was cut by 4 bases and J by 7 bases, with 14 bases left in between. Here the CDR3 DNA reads TGCGCCAGCAGCCCCCACCGGCCGTCCAATTCACCCCTCCACTTT. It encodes CASSPHRPSNSPLHF.

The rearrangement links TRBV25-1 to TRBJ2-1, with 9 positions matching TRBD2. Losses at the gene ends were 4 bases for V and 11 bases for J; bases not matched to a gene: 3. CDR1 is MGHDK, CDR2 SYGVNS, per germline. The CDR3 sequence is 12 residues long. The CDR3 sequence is CASSAGLAKQFF. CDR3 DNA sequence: TGTGCCAGCAGTGCGGGACTAGCAAAGCAGTTCTTC.

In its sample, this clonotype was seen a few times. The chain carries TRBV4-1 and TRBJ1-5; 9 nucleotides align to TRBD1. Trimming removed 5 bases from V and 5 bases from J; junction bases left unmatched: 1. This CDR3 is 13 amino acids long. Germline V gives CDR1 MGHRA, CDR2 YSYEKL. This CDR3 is CASSTGGYQPQHF. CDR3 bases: TGCGCCAGCAGCACAGGGGGCTATCAGCCCCAGCATTTT.

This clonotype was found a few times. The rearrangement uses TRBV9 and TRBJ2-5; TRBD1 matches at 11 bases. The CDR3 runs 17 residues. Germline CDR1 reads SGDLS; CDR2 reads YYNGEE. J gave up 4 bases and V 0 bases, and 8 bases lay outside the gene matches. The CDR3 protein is CASSVAVGQGEAETQYF. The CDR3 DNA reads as TGTGCCAGCAGCGTAGCAGTGGGACAGGGGGAAGCAGAGACCCAGTACTTC.

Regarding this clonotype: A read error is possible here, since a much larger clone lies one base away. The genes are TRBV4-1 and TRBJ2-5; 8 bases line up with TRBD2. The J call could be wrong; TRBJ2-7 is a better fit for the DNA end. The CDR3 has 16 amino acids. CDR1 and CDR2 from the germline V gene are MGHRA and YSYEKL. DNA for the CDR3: TGCGCCGGCAGCCAAGATGCGGGGGGCGGTGGTAACGAGCAGTACTTC. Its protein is CAGSQDAGGGGNEQYF.

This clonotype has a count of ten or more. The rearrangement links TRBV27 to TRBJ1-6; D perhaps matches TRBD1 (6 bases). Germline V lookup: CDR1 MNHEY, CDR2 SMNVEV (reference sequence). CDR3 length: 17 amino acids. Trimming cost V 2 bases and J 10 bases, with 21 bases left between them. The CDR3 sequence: CASSLLAGARVESPLHF. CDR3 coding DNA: TGTGCCAGCAGTTTACTGGCAGGGGCGCGGGTGGAATCACCCCTCCACTTT.

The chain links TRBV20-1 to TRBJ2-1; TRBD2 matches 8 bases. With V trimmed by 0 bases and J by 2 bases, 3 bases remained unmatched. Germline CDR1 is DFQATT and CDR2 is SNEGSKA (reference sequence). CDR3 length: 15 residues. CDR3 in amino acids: CSAREPGGPYNEQFF. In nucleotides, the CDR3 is TGCAGTGCTAGAGAGCCGGGAGGGCCCTACAATGAGCAGTTCTTC.

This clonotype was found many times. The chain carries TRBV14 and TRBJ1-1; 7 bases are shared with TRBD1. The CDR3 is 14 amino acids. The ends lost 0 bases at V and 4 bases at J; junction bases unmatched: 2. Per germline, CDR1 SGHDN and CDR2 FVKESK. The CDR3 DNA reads TGTGCCAGCAGCCAAGATGCAGGGGGCACTGAAGCTTTCTTT. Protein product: CASSQDAGGTEAFF.

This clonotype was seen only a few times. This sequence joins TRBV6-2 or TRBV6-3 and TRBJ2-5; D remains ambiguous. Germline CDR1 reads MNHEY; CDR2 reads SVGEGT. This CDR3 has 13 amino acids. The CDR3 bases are TGTGCAACCAAGGTCCCTCTGCAGGAGACCCAGTACTTC. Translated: CATKVPLQETQYF.

CDR3 nucleotide sequence: TGCAGTGCAACCGGGACTAGCGGGAGGGCCTCCTACGAGCAGTACTTC. Translation: CSATGTSGRASYEQYF. This sequence joins TRBV20-1 and TRBJ2-7, with 16 positions matching TRBD2. J was trimmed by 0 bases and V by 6 bases; bases with no gene match: 5. Per germline, CDR1 DFQATT and CDR2 SNEGSKA (reference sequence). The length of the CDR3 is 16 residues.

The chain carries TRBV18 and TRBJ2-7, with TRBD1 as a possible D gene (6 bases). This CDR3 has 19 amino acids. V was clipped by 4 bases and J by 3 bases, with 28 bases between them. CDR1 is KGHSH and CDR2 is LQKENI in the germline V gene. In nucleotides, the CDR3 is TGTGCCAGCTCACACGCCGGGCCAGGGGCCGAGGGACATGACTACGAGCAGTACTTC. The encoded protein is CASSHAGPGAEGHDYEQYF.

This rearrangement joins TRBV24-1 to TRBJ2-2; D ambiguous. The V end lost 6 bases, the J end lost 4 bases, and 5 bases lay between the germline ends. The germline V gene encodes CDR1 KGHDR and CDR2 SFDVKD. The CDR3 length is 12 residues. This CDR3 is CATSPATGELFF. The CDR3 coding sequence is TGTGCCACCAGTCCAGCCACCGGGGAGCTGTTTTTT.

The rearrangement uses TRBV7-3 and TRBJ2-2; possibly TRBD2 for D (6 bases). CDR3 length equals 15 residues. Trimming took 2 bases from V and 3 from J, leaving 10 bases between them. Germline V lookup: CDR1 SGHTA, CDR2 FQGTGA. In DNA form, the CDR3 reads TGTGCCAGCAGCTTAGCCGGGAGTCACACCGGGGAGCTGTTTTTT. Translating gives CASSLAGSHTGELFF.

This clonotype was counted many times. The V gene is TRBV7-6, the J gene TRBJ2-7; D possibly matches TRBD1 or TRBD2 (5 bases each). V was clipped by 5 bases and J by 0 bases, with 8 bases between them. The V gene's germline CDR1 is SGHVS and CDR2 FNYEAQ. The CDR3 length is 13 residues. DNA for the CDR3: TGTGCCAGCAGCCGGGGCCTCTCCTACGAGCAGTACTTC. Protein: CASSRGLSYEQYF.

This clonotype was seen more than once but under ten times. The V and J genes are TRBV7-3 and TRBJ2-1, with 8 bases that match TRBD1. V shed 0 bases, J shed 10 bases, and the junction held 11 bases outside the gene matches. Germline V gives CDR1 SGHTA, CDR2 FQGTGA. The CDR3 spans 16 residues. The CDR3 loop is CASSLTYGQGAGEQFF. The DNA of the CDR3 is TGTGCCAGCAGCTTAACATACGGTCAGGGGGCGGGGGAGCAGTTCTTC.

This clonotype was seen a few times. CDR3 protein: CSASSGPLNKYVGTDTQYF. CDR3 bases: TGCAGTGCTAGCTCGGGACCCCTTAATAAATACGTGGGCACAGATACGCAGTATTTT. The genes are TRBV20-1 and TRBJ2-3; D is tentatively TRBD1 or TRBD2 (5 bases each). Per germline, CDR1 DFQATT and CDR2 SNEGSKA (reference sequence). The CDR3 consists of 19 residues. V was shortened by 3 bases and J by 1 base, with 26 bases between the two germline ends.

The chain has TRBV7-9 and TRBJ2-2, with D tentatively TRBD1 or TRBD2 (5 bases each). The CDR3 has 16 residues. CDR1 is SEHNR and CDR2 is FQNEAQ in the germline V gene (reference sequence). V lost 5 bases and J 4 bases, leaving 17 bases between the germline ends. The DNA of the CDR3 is TGTGCCAGCAGCAACCCTCCTGGGACGGTCACCGGGGAGCTGTTTTTT. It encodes CASSNPPGTVTGELFF.

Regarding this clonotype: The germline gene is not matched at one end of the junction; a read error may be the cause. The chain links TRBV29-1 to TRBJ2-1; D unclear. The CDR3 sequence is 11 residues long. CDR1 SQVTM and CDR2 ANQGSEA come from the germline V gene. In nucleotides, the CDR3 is TGCAACGTTGAATTCCCCAATGAGCAGTTCTTC. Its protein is CNVEFPNEQFF.